This T cell receptor (beta chain) was identified during a study of T cell repertoires in cytomegalovirus infection. Study-level results: Cumulative frequency (of public TCR beta family members) identified carriers of CMV plus the relevant HLA. There were HLA-C-restricted CMV-specific TCR beta clonotypes dominating the ex vivo response.

Using its own MiXCR run on the reads, TCRdb lists one record per CDR3 protein. Altogether about 320,000 distinct CDR3 sequences are present, roughly 9.5% being singletons, with the ten largest covering 3.5% to 4.5%. Remarks on this clonotype: Antigen: not known.

J was trimmed by 6 bases and V by 5 bases; bases with no gene match: 9. Germline assignment: CDR1 LGHNT and CDR2 FRNRAP. The CDR3 is made up of 15 amino acids. The chain links TRBV12-5 to TRBJ1-2; TRBD1 agrees at 10 bases. Sequences were obtained from PBMCs. This clonotype was obtained from a human donor in good health (CMV status not recorded). Some clones in this sample may be carry-over from other donors' samples. CDR3 in DNA: TGTGCTAGTGGTCAGTCCGGGACAGGGGCGCATGGCTACACCTTC. This encodes CASGQSGTGAHGYTF.